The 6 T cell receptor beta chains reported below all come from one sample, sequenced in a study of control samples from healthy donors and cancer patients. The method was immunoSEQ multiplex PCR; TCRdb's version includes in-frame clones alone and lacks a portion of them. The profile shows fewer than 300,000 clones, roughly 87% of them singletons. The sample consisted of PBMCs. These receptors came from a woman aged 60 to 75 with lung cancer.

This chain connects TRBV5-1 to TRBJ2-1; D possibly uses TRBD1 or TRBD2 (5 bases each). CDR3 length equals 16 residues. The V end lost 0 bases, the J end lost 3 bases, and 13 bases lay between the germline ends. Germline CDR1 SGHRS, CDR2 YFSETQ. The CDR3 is CASSLAPGTGYNEQFF. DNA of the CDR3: TGCGCCAGCAGCTTGGCCCCCGGGACCGGCTACAATGAGCAGTTCTTC.

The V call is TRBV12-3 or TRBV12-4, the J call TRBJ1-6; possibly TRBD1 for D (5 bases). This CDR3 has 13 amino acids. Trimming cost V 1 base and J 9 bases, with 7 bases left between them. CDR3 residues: CASSLVGASPLHF. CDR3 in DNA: TGTGCCAGCAGTTTAGTTGGGGCTTCACCCCTCCACTTT.

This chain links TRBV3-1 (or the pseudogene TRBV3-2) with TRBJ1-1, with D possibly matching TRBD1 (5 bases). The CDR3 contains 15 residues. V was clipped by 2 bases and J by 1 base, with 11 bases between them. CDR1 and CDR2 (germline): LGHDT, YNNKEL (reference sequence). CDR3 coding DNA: TGTGCCAGCAGCCAATGGGGGATTCCGAACACTGAAGCTTTCTTT. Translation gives CASSQWGIPNTEAFF.

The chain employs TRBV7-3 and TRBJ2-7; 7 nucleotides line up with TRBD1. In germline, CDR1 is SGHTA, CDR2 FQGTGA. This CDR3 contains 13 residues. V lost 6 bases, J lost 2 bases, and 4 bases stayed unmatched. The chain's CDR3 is CASSPTGPYEQYF. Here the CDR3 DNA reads TGTGCCAGCAGTCCGACAGGGCCCTACGAGCAGTACTTC.

CDR3 DNA sequence: TGTGCCAGCAGCCAAGATCTGGTTAGCGGGGGGAACACCGGGGAGCTGTTTTTT. This sequence encodes CASSQDLVSGGNTGELFF. This sequence joins TRBV4-2 and TRBJ2-2, with 9 bases identical to TRBD2. Germline CDR1 reads LGHNA; CDR2 reads YNFKEQ. V lost 0 bases to trimming and J lost 1 base; unmatched junction nucleotides: 6. The CDR3 is made up of 18 amino acids.

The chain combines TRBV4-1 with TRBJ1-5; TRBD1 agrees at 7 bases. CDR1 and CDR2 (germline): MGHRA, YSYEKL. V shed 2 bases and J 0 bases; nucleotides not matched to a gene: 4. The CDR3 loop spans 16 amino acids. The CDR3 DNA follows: TGCGCCAGCAGCCAACAACAGGGGAATAGCAATCAGCCCCAGCATTTT. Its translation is CASSQQQGNSNQPQHF.